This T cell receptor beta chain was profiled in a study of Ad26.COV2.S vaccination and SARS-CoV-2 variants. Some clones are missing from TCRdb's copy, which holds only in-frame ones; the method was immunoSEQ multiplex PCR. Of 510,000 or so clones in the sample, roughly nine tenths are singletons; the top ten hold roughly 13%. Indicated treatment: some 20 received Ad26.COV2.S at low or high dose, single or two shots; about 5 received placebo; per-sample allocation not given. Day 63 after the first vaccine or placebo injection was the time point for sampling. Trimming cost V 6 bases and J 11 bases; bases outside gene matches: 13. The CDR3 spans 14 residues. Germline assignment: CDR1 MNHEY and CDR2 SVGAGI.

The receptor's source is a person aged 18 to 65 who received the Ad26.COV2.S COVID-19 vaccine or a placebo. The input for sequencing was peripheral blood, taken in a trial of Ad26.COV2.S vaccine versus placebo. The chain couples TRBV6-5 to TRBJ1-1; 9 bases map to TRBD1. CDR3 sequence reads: CASRRTGDDLRAFF. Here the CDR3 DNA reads TGTGCCAGCAGACGGACAGGGGATGATTTGAGGGCTTTCTTT.